This passage covers 24 T cell receptor beta chains from one sample sequenced in a study of regulatory T cells in long-lasting Graves disease. Assembly of TCR beta libraries relied on iRepertoire HTBI primers together with Arm-PCR of CDR3 regions. MiXCR was run by TCRdb on the multiplex PCR reads, yielding one entry per CDR3 protein. This sample carries approximately 470,000 distinct CDR3 sequences, 20% to 25% of them seen once, and the ten largest clones take over 7.5%. Stated time point: persistent/refractory GD, antithyroid drugs over 5 years with positive TRAb. There was RNA extracted from PBMCs, and the TCR library was made from it. The specimen was peripheral blood mononuclear cells (PBMCs), collected when the disease was refractory, from a patient treated with antithyroid drugs. The source is a female donor with Graves disease.

This clonotype was seen a few times. The CDR3 region is CSTGETGELFF. CDR3 nucleotides: TGTTCCACGGGTGAGACCGGGGAGCTGTTTTTT. The chain uses TRBV7-8 and TRBJ2-2, with D uncertain. Germline V gives CDR1 SGHVS, CDR2 FQNEAQ. CDR3 length equals 11 residues.

The chain joins TRBV19 to TRBJ1-1; D is undetermined. V lost 2 bases to trimming and J lost 2 bases, with 6 bases between them. CDR3 length: 13 residues. Germline lookup yields CDR1 LNHDA and CDR2 SQIVND (reference sequence). CDR3 sequence reads: CASSIRRNTEAFF. The DNA for the CDR3 is TGTGCCAGTAGTATAAGAAGAAACACTGAAGCTTTCTTT.

This clonotype appeared many times. CDR3 in amino acids: CASISIGVSSYEQYF. For the CDR3, the DNA is TGTGCCAGCATCTCTATTGGCGTAAGCTCCTACGAGCAGTACTTC. V usage is TRBV11-2 and J usage is TRBJ2-7; D is uncertain. V was pared by 7 bases and J by 0 bases, with 16 bases between. The CDR3 is 15 residues long. Germline V CDR1 and CDR2: SGHAT, FQNNGV. Based on the CDR3 plus reference TRBV11-2 and TRBJ2-7, the full variable domain is EAGVAQSPRYKIIEKRQSVAFWCNPISGHATLYWYQQILGQGPKLLIQFQNNGVVDDSQLPKDRFSAERLKGVDSTLKIQPAKLEDSAVYLCASISIGVSSYEQYFGPGTRLTVT.

The table lists this clonotype with a count of one. A much larger clone sits a single nucleotide away, making a read error possible. The chain uses TRBV24-1 and TRBJ2-5; tentative D call: TRBD1 (7 bases). This CDR3 has 15 amino acids. V lost 2 bases, J lost 4 bases, and 13 bases lay in between. CDR1 is KGHDR and CDR2 is SFDVKD in the germline V gene. The chain's CDR3 is CATSDSAEGAETQYF. CDR3 sequence (DNA): TGTGCCACCAGTGATTCAGCGGAGGGGGCAGAGACCCAGTACTTC.

This clonotype was detected ten times or more. This chain links TRBV7-8 with TRBJ1-1; the D gene is possibly TRBD1 (5 bases). CDR1 SGHVS and CDR2 FQNEAQ come from the germline V gene. The V gene lost 5 bases and the J gene lost 1 base, with 20 bases spanning the gap. The length of the CDR3 is 17 residues. The DNA for the CDR3 is TGTGCCAGCAGCCCTAGAGGCCTGGCGGGGGGGAACACTGAAGCTTTCTTT. Encoded protein: CASSPRGLAGGNTEAFF.

This clonotype was counted many times. V and J are TRBV20-1 and TRBJ1-2; D unresolved. CDR3 length equals 12 residues. Germline V CDR1 and CDR2: DFQATT, SNEGSKA (reference sequence). V gave up 5 bases and J gave up 0 bases, with 7 bases separating them. The CDR3 nucleotides are TGCAGTGCTTCTATTACTAACTATGGCTACACCTTC. Translating it yields CSASITNYGYTF.

This clonotype was counted only a few times. The chain employs TRBV9 and TRBJ1-3, with TRBD1 matching over 9 bases. This CDR3 spans 15 amino acids. Germline V gene sequence: CDR1 SGDLS, CDR2 YYNGEE. The junction had 1 base not matched to a gene; V was cut back by 3 bases and J by 0 bases. CDR3 region: CASSAGQGSGNTIYF. The CDR3 DNA sequence: TGTGCCAGCAGCGCGGGACAGGGCTCTGGAAACACCATATATTTT.

Of note for this clonotype: This clone may be a read error of a much larger clone one base away. V and J are TRBV2 and TRBJ1-1; no firm D call. This CDR3 comprises 12 residues. V was trimmed by 9 bases and J by 4 bases, leaving 12 bases between them. In germline, CDR1 is SNHLY, CDR2 FYNNEI. The CDR3 DNA follows: TGTGCCAGTTTGTTCATGATCACTGAAGCTTTCTTT. It encodes CASLFMITEAFF.

V is TRBV28 and J is TRBJ2-3; D remains ambiguous. Germline lookup yields CDR1 MDHEN and CDR2 SYDVKM. The CDR3 loop spans 14 amino acids. The V end lost 1 base, the J end lost 5 bases, and 10 bases lay between the germline ends. The DNA of the CDR3 is TGTGCCAGCAGTTTATCGGCCAGTTTAGATACGCAGTATTTT. Its protein product is CASSLSASLDTQYF.

The count of this clonotype is one. The chain combines TRBV9 with TRBJ1-2; possibly TRBD1 for D (6 bases). CDR1 is SGDLS and CDR2 is YYNGEE in the germline V gene. The ends were cut back, 4 bases at V and 2 bases at J, with 12 bases in the middle. This CDR3 comprises 14 residues. As DNA, the CDR3 is TGTGCCAGCAGCTCCGTGGGGGGCAACTATGGCTACACCTTC. It is translated as CASSSVGGNYGYTF.

There are many counts of this clonotype. V gene TRBV19 combines with J gene TRBJ2-5, with 7 bases fitting TRBD1. Germline loops: CDR1 LNHDA, CDR2 SQIVND (reference sequence). With V trimmed by 7 bases and J by 4 bases, 12 bases remained unmatched. The CDR3 runs to 15 residues. In DNA, the CDR3 is TGTGCCAGTAAACAGGGGACCATGGTGAGAGAGACCCAGTACTTC. Translated: CASKQGTMVRETQYF.

With regard to this clonotype: This may be a read error: a much more frequent sequence differs by one nucleotide. The CDR3 does not end in the conserved phenylalanine or tryptophan, so this is likely a read error. The chain uses TRBV5-1 and TRBJ1-1; D remains unclear. Per the germline V gene, CDR1 is SGHRS and CDR2 is YFSETQ. The CDR3 contains 10 residues. V was pared by 4 bases and J by 6 bases, with 4 bases between. As DNA, the CDR3 is TGCGCCAGCAGCGGAGCTGAAGCTTTCCTT. Amino acid sequence: CASSGAEAFL.

This clonotype turned up a few times. V is TRBV6-1 and J is TRBJ2-2, with 14 bases aligning to TRBD2. The CDR3 totals 15 residues. The ends lost 5 bases at V and 7 bases at J; junction bases unmatched: 3. Germline lookup yields CDR1 MNHNS and CDR2 SASEGT. CDR3 protein: CASSWTSGRIGELFF. The CDR3 DNA reads as TGTGCCAGCAGTTGGACTAGCGGGAGGATCGGGGAGCTGTTTTTT.

The chain couples TRBV6-1 to TRBJ2-1, with 13 bases aligning to TRBD2. Germline V CDR1 and CDR2: MNHNS, SASEGT. V lost 5 bases and J lost 10; bases outside the gene matches: 8. The CDR3 has 15 amino acids. Here the CDR3 reads CASSPTSGRAGEQFF. The CDR3 DNA reads as TGTGCCAGCAGTCCAACTAGCGGGAGGGCCGGGGAGCAGTTCTTC.

This clonotype was detected many times. This chain links TRBV12-3 or TRBV12-4 with TRBJ2-5; TRBD2 matches at 12 bases. V gave up 5 bases and J gave up 0 bases; unmatched junction bases: 4. The CDR3 runs 16 residues. CDR3 in DNA: TGTGCCAGCAGTCCGCGGACTAGCGGGAACCAAGAGACCCAGTACTTC. This translates into CASSPRTSGNQETQYF.

V gene TRBV20-1 combines with J gene TRBJ2-7; no clear D. Trimming took 4 bases from V and 0 from J, leaving 10 bases between them. CDR3 length equals 13 residues. Germline CDR1 is DFQATT and CDR2 is SNEGSKA (reference sequence). The CDR3 loop reads CSATPASSYEQYF. The CDR3 nucleotides are TGCAGTGCTACTCCGGCTAGCTCCTACGAGCAGTACTTC.

The chain employs TRBV15 and TRBJ2-1; 10 bases map to TRBD1. Germline V gene data show CDR1 as LNHNV and CDR2 as YYDKDF (reference sequence). With 0 bases clipped from V and 5 bases from J, the junction kept 4 bases outside the gene matches. This CDR3 has 16 residues. CDR3 residues: CATSRDGTGVHNEQFF. The CDR3 region has the DNA TGTGCCACCAGCAGAGACGGGACAGGGGTTCACAATGAGCAGTTCTTC. The full variable domain, its missing parts supplied by reference TRBV15 and TRBJ2-1, is DAMVIQNPRYQVTQFGKPVTLSCSQTLNHNVMYWYQQKSSQAPKLLFHYYDKDFNNEADTPDNFQSRRPNTSFCFLDIRSPGLGDTAMYLCATSRDGTGVHNEQFFGPGTRLTVL.

This clonotype was observed many times. The chain links TRBV28 to TRBJ2-7; possible D gene TRBD1, 5 bases. The germline V gene has CDR1 MDHEN and CDR2 SYDVKM. Trimming cost V 4 bases and J 3 bases, with 16 bases left between them. This CDR3 is built from 15 residues. The chain's CDR3 is CASSSAQGGFYEQYF. The CDR3 bases are TGTGCCAGCAGTTCGGCGCAGGGTGGGTTCTACGAGCAGTACTTC.

This rearrangement joins TRBV19 to TRBJ1-1; D is ambiguous. The CDR3 covers 17 residues. The V and J ends lost 3 bases and 0 bases respectively, with 17 bases between them. The V gene's germline CDR1 is LNHDA and CDR2 SQIVND (reference sequence). The CDR3 bases are TGTGCCAGTAGTATGGGCGGGCAGACGCGCTTGAACACTGAAGCTTTCTTT. Its translation: CASSMGGQTRLNTEAFF.

The sample holds many counts of this clonotype. V usage is TRBV2 and J usage is TRBJ2-7; perhaps TRBD1 as D (5 bases). The CDR3 length is 13 residues. Trimming took 7 bases from V and 0 from J, leaving 10 bases between them. Germline CDR1 reads SNHLY; CDR2 reads FYNNEI. As DNA, the CDR3 is TGTGCCAGCACCCGGACAAGCTCCTACGAGCAGTACTTC. Translating gives CASTRTSSYEQYF.

Many counts were recorded for this clonotype. This chain joins TRBV7-2 and TRBJ2-5; 7 bases line up with TRBD2. Unmatched junction bases numbered 2, after V lost 2 bases and J lost 5 bases. CDR1 SGHTA and CDR2 FQGNSA come from the germline V gene. This CDR3 region has 13 residues. CDR3 DNA sequence: TGTGCCAGCAGCTTATGGCGGGAGGAGACCCAGTACTTC. Protein product: CASSLWREETQYF.

This clonotype was seen only a few times. The chain is built from TRBV5-1 and TRBJ1-1; D unclear. The CDR3 length is 14 residues. With 4 bases removed from V and 3 bases from J, the gap between germline ends came to 13 bases. Germline CDR1 is SGHRS and CDR2 is YFSETQ. The CDR3: CASSHGVRDTEAFF. The CDR3 coding sequence is TGCGCCAGCAGCCACGGGGTACGGGACACTGAAGCTTTCTTT. The full variable domain, its missing parts supplied by reference TRBV5-1 and TRBJ1-1, is KAGVTQTPRYLIKTRGQQVTLSCSPISGHRSVSWYQQTPGQGLQFLFEYFSETQRNKGNFPGRFSGRQFSNSRSEMNVSTLELGDSALYLCASSHGVRDTEAFFGQGTRLTVV.

The chain uses TRBV20-1 and TRBJ2-7; the D is unclear. Germline V gene data show CDR1 as DFQATT and CDR2 as SNEGSKA (reference sequence). Trimming shortened V by 1 base and J by 3 bases, and 7 bases separated the two germline ends. This CDR3 comprises 12 residues. This CDR3 is CSARAVNYEQYF. CDR3 sequence (DNA): TGCAGTGCTAGAGCAGTCAACTACGAGCAGTACTTC.

This clonotype was observed many times. The V gene is TRBV20-1, the J gene TRBJ2-5; a possible D gene is TRBD2 (6 bases). The V gene lost 0 bases and the J gene lost 2 bases, with 13 bases spanning the gap. CDR1 and CDR2 from the germline V gene are DFQATT and SNEGSKA (reference sequence). The CDR3 spans 15 residues. CDR3 sequence (DNA): TGCAGTGCTAGAGATCTCGGCGGGACGCAAGAGACCCAGTACTTC. It is translated as CSARDLGGTQETQYF.